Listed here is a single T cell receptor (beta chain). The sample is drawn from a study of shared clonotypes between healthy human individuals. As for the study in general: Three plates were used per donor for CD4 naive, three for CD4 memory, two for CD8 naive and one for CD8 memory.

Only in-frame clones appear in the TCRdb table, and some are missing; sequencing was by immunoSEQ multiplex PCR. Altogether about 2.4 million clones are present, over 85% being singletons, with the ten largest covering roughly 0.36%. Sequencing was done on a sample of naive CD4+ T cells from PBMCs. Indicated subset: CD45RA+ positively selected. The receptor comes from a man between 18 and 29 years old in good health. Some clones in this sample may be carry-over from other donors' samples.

The CDR3 nucleotides are TGTGCCAGCAGTTACCCCCGTCCGGGGACCCAGTACTTC. It codes for CASSYPRPGTQYF. This sequence joins TRBV6-8 and TRBJ2-5, with no clear D. The CDR3 is 13 amino acids. V was clipped by 2 bases and J by 7 bases, with 11 bases between them. Germline V gene data show CDR1 as MNHGY and CDR2 as SAAAGT.